This TCR beta chain was captured in a study of regulatory T cells in long-lasting Graves disease. Study-level points and caveats: Persistent cases favored TRBV28, TRBJ1-2 and TRBJ2-5.

With 3 bases removed from V and 8 bases from J, the gap between germline ends came to 5 bases. CDR3 size: 11 residues. Ten or more counts support this clonotype. The target antigen is unknown. To make TCR beta libraries, researchers used iRepertoire HTBI primers and Arm-PCR of CDR3 regions. MiXCR, run by TCRdb on the multiplex PCR reads, gives a single entry per CDR3 protein. The sample records approximately 400,000 distinct CDR3 sequences, 10% to 15% being singletons. As to time point: newly diagnosed GD, antithyroid drugs for less than 3 months. Researchers made the TCR library from RNA that was extracted from PBMCs. Separately, the same data were catalogued under a study of T cells in Graves' hyperthyroidism and ophthalmopathy. That paper notes: In the first-round RT-PCR of the TCR CDR3, the HTBI primer set was used.

The source was peripheral blood mononuclear cells (PBMCs), collected at new diagnosis, from a patient treated with antithyroid drugs. The chain is built from TRBV12-3 or TRBV12-4 and TRBJ2-1; no clear D gene. The receptor's source is a young woman with Graves disease. In DNA form, the CDR3 reads TGTGCCAGCAGTTTTAGCTATGAGCAGTTCTTC. It specifies CASSFSYEQFF.